Each of the 21 T cell receptor beta chains below was sequenced from the same sample in a study of cytomegalovirus exposure and HLA in healthy donors (dated by TCRdb to the late 2010s). Libraries were made using the immunoSEQ multiplex PCR assay. The multiplex PCR relied on a mix of 60 forward primers for TCR Vbeta segments and 13 reverse primers for TCR Jbeta segments. In TCRdb, the immuneACCESS table is reduced to in-frame sequences with V and J assigned. These tables do not hold every clone; where another copy was compared, an unresolved V gene accounts for under half, and the others remain unexplained. The sample table records 160,000 or so clones; 70% to 80% of these occur just once. The top ten clonotypes cover over 0.95% of the sample. Sequenced input: PBMCs. Source of these receptors: a woman between 50 and 59 years old in good health and CMV-seronegative.

Many counts were recorded for this clone. The CDR3 DNA is TGTGCCAGCAGTGAAGTCCAGGGGTCGGGATATGAAAAACTGTTTTTT. This gives the protein CASSEVQGSGYEKLFF. The chain carries TRBV6-1 and TRBJ1-4, with D possibly being TRBD1 (6 bases). Germline V gene lookup returns CDR1 MNHNS and CDR2 SASEGT. The CDR3 runs to 16 residues. Trimming pared 1 base from V and 6 bases from J, leaving 15 bases between.

This clone was counted once. The chain recombines TRBV28 with TRBJ2-3; TRBD1 agrees at 11 bases. Germline values: CDR1 MDHEN, CDR2 SYDVKM. The CDR3 is 14 residues long. The trim removed 8 bases at V and 3 bases at J, leaving 4 bases unmatched. The CDR3, as DNA: TGTGCCAGCGTCCGGGACAGGGGGACAGATACGCAGTATTTT. It is translated as CASVRDRGTDTQYF.

This clone was observed a handful of times. This rearrangement joins TRBV28 to TRBJ2-1; D not resolved. The V and J ends lost 3 bases and 10 bases respectively, with 7 bases between them. The CDR3 totals 11 residues. CDR1 MDHEN and CDR2 SYDVKM come from the germline V gene. The CDR3 here is CASSFSREQFF. For the CDR3, the DNA is TGTGCCAGCAGTTTCTCCAGGGAGCAGTTCTTC.

This chain connects TRBV5-1 to TRBJ2-1, with 12 nucleotides matching TRBD2. Germline V lookup: CDR1 SGHRS, CDR2 YFSETQ. There are 15 residues in the CDR3. The J segment lost 14 bases and the V segment lost 3 bases, leaving 12 bases of the junction unmatched. The DNA of the CDR3 is TGCGCCAGCAGCTCCGGGACTAGCGGGTTTACGGGGGAGTTCTTC. Its protein product is CASSSGTSGFTGEFF.

This clone was picked up a small number of times. The rearrangement links TRBV11-2 to TRBJ2-5; the D gene is possibly TRBD1 (5 bases). This CDR3 is built from 14 residues. The ends were cut back, 4 bases at V and 5 bases at J, with 14 bases in the middle. The germline CDR1 and CDR2 sequences are SGHAT and FQNNGV. CDR3 in DNA: TGTGCCAGCAGCTCGCAGGGCGTTCGGGAGACCCAGTACTTC. It encodes CASSSQGVRETQYF.

The V call is TRBV27, the J call TRBJ1-6; TRBD1 aligns across 9 bases. Losses at the gene ends were 6 bases for V and 1 base for J; bases not matched to a gene: 10. The germline gives CDR1 MNHEY, CDR2 SMNVEV (reference sequence). The CDR3 is 18 residues long. Written as DNA, the CDR3 is TGTGCCAGCAGGCAGCGTGGGACAGGGCAGTCCTATAATTCACCCCTCCACTTT. It yields the protein CASRQRGTGQSYNSPLHF.

This rearrangement joins TRBV5-3 to TRBJ1-1; D might be TRBD1 (6 bases). TRBV5-3 is marked as an open reading frame, function uncertain. V was trimmed by 9 bases and J by 8 bases, leaving 14 bases between them. The CDR3 has 11 residues. The DNA for the CDR3 is TGTGCCAACGACAGGCCGAGGGAAGCTTTCTTT. Protein product: CANDRPREAFF.

This chain uses TRBV11-2 with TRBJ1-5; D uncertain. The length of the CDR3 is 13 residues. The ends were cut back, 1 base at V and 6 bases at J, with 7 bases in the middle. Germline CDR1 and CDR2: SGHAT and FQNNGV. The CDR3 DNA is TGTGCCAGCAGCTTAGCGGAGCGTCAGCCCCAGCATTTT. Residues: CASSLAERQPQHF.

This chain connects TRBV28 to TRBJ1-3; TRBD1 might be the D (5 bases). Germline V gives CDR1 MDHEN, CDR2 SYDVKM. Trimming cost V 8 bases and J 2 bases, with 19 bases left between them. This CDR3 is 16 amino acids long. CDR3 DNA: TGTGCCAGCCACGATGATGGGACTATCGCTGGAAACACCATATATTTT. Protein: CASHDDGTIAGNTIYF. Using reference TRBV28 and TRBJ1-3 for the parts outside the CDR3, the full variable domain is DVKVTQSSRYLVKRTGEKVFLECVQDMDHENMFWYRQDPGLGLRLIYFSYDVKMKEKGDIPEGYSVSREKKERFSLILESASTNQTSMYLCASHDDGTIAGNTIYFGEGSWLTVV.

The chain combines TRBV28 with TRBJ2-1; the D gene is possibly TRBD2 (8 bases). Germline CDR1 MDHEN, CDR2 SYDVKM. V was pared by 4 bases and J by 10 bases, with 14 bases between. The CDR3 runs to 13 residues. Here the CDR3 reads CASSSGGGEEQFF. The CDR3 nucleotides read TGTGCCAGCAGTTCGGGAGGGGGCGAAGAGCAGTTCTTC.

V and J are TRBV9 and TRBJ1-2; D call uncertain. CDR3 length equals 15 residues. Per the germline V gene, CDR1 is SGDLS and CDR2 is YYNGEE. Trimming shortened V by 2 bases and J by 2 bases, and 13 bases separated the two germline ends. The CDR3 sequence: CASSVTPQENYGYTF. For the CDR3, the DNA is TGTGCCAGCAGCGTTACCCCCCAAGAGAACTATGGCTACACCTTC.

The chain couples TRBV7-2 to TRBJ2-3, with D perhaps matching TRBD2 (5 bases). CDR3 length: 14 amino acids. Per germline, CDR1 SGHTA and CDR2 FQGNSA. Between the trimmed V and J ends, which lost 5 bases and 2 bases, there was a span of 11 bases. The CDR3 coding sequence is TGTGCCAGCAGCCCAGGCGGGTACACAGATACGCAGTATTTT. Amino acids: CASSPGGYTDTQYF.

The V call is TRBV4-2, the J call TRBJ2-2, with a possible D match to TRBD2 (6 bases). Germline lookup yields CDR1 LGHNA and CDR2 YNFKEQ. Trimming shortened V by 3 bases and J by 3 bases, and 23 bases separated the two germline ends. The CDR3 is 19 amino acids. The CDR3 reads CASSHIGNTSPPDTGELFF. The CDR3 DNA reads as TGTGCCAGCAGCCACATAGGGAACACTAGCCCCCCTGACACCGGGGAGCTGTTTTTT.

The V gene is TRBV4-3, the J gene TRBJ2-5; 8 bases line up with TRBD1. This CDR3 has 14 residues. The trim removed 4 bases at V and 5 bases at J, leaving 6 bases unmatched. Per the germline V gene, CDR1 is LGHNA and CDR2 is YSLEER. The CDR3 nucleotides are TGCGCCAGCAGCCCGACAGGGGTCCGTGAGACCCAGTACTTC. Amino acid sequence: CASSPTGVRETQYF.

The chain links TRBV9 to TRBJ2-7; 9 bases fit TRBD2. Germline loops: CDR1 SGDLS, CDR2 YYNGEE. The V gene end was trimmed by 2 bases and the J gene end by 5 bases; junction bases not matched to a gene: 5. The CDR3 length is 14 residues. The CDR3 loop reads CASSVSGSSDEQYF. The CDR3 DNA follows: TGTGCCAGCAGCGTTAGCGGGAGTTCGGACGAGCAGTACTTC.

This clone has only a few counts. The rearrangement joins TRBV6-6 to TRBJ2-3; TRBD2 matches 14 bases. This CDR3 has 16 residues. Germline loops: CDR1 MNHNY, CDR2 SVGAGI (reference sequence). With V trimmed by 4 bases and J by 5 bases, 5 bases remained unmatched. CDR3 protein: CASSSTSGGGGDTQYF. The CDR3 DNA reads TGTGCCAGCAGTTCGACTAGCGGGGGGGGTGGAGATACGCAGTATTTT.

The chain recombines TRBV9 with TRBJ1-6; the D gene is possibly TRBD1 (5 bases). Per germline, CDR1 SGDLS and CDR2 YYNGEE. The V end was cut by 0 bases, the J end by 5 bases, with 9 bases between. There are 15 residues in the CDR3. CDR3 coding DNA: TGTGCCAGCAGCGTAGAGGGGCGGAATAATTCACCCCTCCACTTT. Its protein product is CASSVEGRNNSPLHF.

This clone was seen more than once but under ten times. V and J are TRBV14 and TRBJ2-1, with D possibly TRBD2 on 5 matching bases. The germline gives CDR1 SGHDN, CDR2 FVKESK. This CDR3 comprises 12 residues. V gave up 4 bases and J gave up 9 bases, with 10 bases separating them. Here the CDR3 reads CASSLSALEQFF. CDR3 DNA: TGTGCCAGCAGCCTTAGCGCTCTTGAGCAGTTCTTC. The whole variable domain, filled in from reference TRBV14 and TRBJ2-1, reads EAGVTQFPSHSVIEKGQTVTLRCDPISGHDNLYWYRRVMGKEIKFLLHFVKESKQDESGMPNNRFLAERTGGTYSTLKVQPAELEDSGVYFCASSLSALEQFFGPGTRLTVL.

This chain's CDR3 is CASRFSGGRAKNIQYF. CDR3 coding DNA: TGTGCCAGTAGATTCAGCGGGGGGCGAGCCAAAAACATTCAGTACTTC. The genes are TRBV19 and TRBJ2-4, with TRBD2 matching over 9 bases. Trimming took 6 bases from V and 0 from J; bases not matched to a gene: 6. Germline CDR1 and CDR2: LNHDA and SQIVND (reference sequence). The CDR3 has 16 residues. The full variable domain, rest sourced from reference TRBV19 and TRBJ2-4, is DGGITQSPKYLFRKEGQNVTLSCEQNLNHDAMYWYRQDPGQGLRLIYYSQIVNDFQKGDIAEGYSVSREKKESFPLTVTSAQKNPTAFYLCASRFSGGRAKNIQYFGAGTRLSVL.

This rearrangement joins TRBV2 to TRBJ1-5; TRBD1 matches 9 bases. CDR1 and CDR2 (germline): SNHLY, FYNNEI. The CDR3 runs to 18 residues. The trim removed 7 bases at V and 3 bases at J, leaving 16 bases unmatched. The CDR3 DNA is TGTGCCAGCAATATTCCGGGACAGGGTCACCCCGACAATCAGCCCCAGCATTTT. Its protein product is CASNIPGQGHPDNQPQHF.

In its sample, this clone was seen a few times. The chain has TRBV21-1 and TRBJ2-3; the D segment call TRBD2 is taken from the table without a DNA check. TRBV21-1 is designated a pseudogene. This CDR3 comprises 21 residues. As DNA, the CDR3 is TGTGCCAGCAGCAAATTTCTTGGCCTAGCGGGAGGGCGCACCCATACAGATACGCAGTATTTT. This encodes CASSKFLGLAGGRTHTDTQYF.